A single TCR beta chain is shown here with its context. A much larger clone is a single base away; this may be a read error. From the 5' RACE reads, TCRdb called clonotypes with MiXCR, one entry per CDR3 protein. The data contain 280,000 or so distinct CDR3 sequences, approximately 8% of them seen just once; the ten biggest clones take up approximately 23%. The data belong to a study of T-cell memory formation after mild COVID-19. CDR1 MNHNS and CDR2 SASEGT come from the germline V gene. V lost 1 base and J lost 3, with 10 bases in between. The CDR3 extends over 15 amino acids. The sequenced material came from PBMCs or a T cell subset sorted from them (not recorded which). The clonotype originates from a man aged 18 to 29 who had mild COVID-19 (a few samples of this study predate the infection). Cell type and time point are not known. V usage is TRBV6-1 and J usage is TRBJ2-1; possibly TRBD1 for D (5 bases). CDR3 loop: CASSEESGRYNEQFF. In DNA, the CDR3 is TGTGCCAGCAGTGAAGAGTCAGGGCGCTACAATGAGCAGTTCTTC.